This entry describes one T cell receptor (beta chain). The antigen is unknown. Germline and junction disagree at one end, which may indicate a read error. Among the hyperthyroidism patients, all were newly diagnosed, aged 18 to 65, with under 2 months' duration. The CDR3 consists of 14 residues. CDR1 and CDR2 (germline): KGHDR, SFDVKD. Amplified material comprised TCR beta CDR3 regions derived from RNA transcripts. A first-round RT-PCR used HTBI primers, followed by a second-round multiplex PCR. TCRdb re-called the multiplex PCR reads through MiXCR, storing one row per CDR3 protein. The table shows a few hundred thousand distinct CDR3 sequences, with more than 20% occurring only once. These data originate in a study of Graves' ophthalmopathy and Graves' hyperthyroidism. Study background: Peripheral blood (taken before any treatment) was collected at initial diagnosis. The study, taken as a whole, reports: The 13-signature model separated ophthalmopathy from stable hyperthyroidism at approximately 89% sensitivity and nearly 82% specificity. Among expanded thyroid clonotypes above 0.001 frequency, most also occurred in blood.

The receptor was derived from a woman aged 18 to 35 with stable Graves' hyperthyroidism. The material sequenced was peripheral blood. The chain links TRBV24-1 to TRBJ2-2; 8 nucleotides line up with TRBD1. The CDR3 region is CATATGVDAGDLFF. DNA for the CDR3: TGTGCCACCGCGACAGGGGTCGACGCCGGGGATCTGTTTTTT.